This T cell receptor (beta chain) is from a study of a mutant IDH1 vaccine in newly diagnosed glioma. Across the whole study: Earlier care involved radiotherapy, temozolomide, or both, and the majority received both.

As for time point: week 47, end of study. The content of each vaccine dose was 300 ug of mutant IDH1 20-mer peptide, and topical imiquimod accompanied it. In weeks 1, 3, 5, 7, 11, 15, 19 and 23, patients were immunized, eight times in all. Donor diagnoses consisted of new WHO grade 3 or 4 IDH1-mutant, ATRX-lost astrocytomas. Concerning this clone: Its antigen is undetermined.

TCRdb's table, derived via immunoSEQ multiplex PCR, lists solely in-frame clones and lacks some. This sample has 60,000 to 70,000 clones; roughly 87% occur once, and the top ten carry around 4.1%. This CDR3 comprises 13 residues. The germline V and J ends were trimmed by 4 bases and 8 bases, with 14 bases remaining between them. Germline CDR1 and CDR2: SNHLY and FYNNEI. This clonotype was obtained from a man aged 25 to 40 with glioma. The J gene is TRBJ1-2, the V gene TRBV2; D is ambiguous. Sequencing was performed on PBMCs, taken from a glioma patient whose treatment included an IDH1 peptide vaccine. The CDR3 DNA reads TGTGCCAGCAGTGTGGAGCCCTTGAACGGCTACACCTTC. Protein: CASSVEPLNGYTF.